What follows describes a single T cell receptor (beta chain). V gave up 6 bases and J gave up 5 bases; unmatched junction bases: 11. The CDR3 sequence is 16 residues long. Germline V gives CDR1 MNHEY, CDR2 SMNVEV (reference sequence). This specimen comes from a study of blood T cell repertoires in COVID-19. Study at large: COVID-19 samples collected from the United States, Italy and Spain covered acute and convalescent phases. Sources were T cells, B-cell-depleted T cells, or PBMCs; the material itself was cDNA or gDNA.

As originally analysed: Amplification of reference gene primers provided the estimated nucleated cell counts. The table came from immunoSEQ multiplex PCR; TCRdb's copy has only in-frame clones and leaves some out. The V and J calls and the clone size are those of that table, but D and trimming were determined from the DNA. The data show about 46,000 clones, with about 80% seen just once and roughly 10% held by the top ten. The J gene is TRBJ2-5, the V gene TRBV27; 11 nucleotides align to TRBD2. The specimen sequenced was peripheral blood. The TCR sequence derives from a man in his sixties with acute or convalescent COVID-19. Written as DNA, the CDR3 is TGTGCCAGCAGCCTTACCCAACTAGCGGGGGTGGAGACCCAGTACTTC. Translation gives CASSLTQLAGVETQYF.